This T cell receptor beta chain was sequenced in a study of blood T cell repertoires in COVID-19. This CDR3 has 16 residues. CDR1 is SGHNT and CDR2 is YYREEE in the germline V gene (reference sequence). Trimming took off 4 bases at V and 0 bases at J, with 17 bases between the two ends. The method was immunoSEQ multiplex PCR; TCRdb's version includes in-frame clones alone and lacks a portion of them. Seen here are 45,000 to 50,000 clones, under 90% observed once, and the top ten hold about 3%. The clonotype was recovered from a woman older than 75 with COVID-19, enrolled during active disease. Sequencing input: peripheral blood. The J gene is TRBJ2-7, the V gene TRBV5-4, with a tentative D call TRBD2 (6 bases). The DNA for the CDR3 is TGTGCCAGCAGCAGGCGCTCGGGGGAAAGCTCCTACGAGCAGTACTTC. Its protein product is CASSRRSGESSYEQYF.